Shown below are 10 T cell receptor beta chains from a single sample sequenced in a study of sequential checkpoint blockade in melanoma. Described treatment: randomized to nivolumab then ipilimumab (arm A) or the reverse (arm B). Sequencing was performed with immunoSEQ multiplex PCR; in TCRdb, only in-frame clones are kept and a portion is missing. The data show about 22,000 clones, 65% to 90% seen once. This specimen consisted of CD8+ T cells sorted from blood (inferred from file names), obtained from a patient given nivolumab and ipilimumab in sequence. The receptor source for this set is a human donor with melanoma.

This sequence joins TRBV2 and TRBJ1-1; D perhaps matches TRBD1 (5 bases). Trimming took off 7 bases at V and 4 bases at J, with 13 bases between the two ends. Germline lookup yields CDR1 SNHLY and CDR2 FYNNEI. The CDR3 spans 13 residues. CDR3 nucleotide sequence: TGTGCCAGCACTGGGGTAGGGGCCACTGAAGCTTTCTTT. Encoded protein: CASTGVGATEAFF.

The V gene is TRBV13, the J gene TRBJ2-1; D may be TRBD2 (6 bases). This CDR3 is 13 amino acids long. Trimming removed 5 bases from V and 7 bases from J, with 12 bases in between. Germline assignment: CDR1 PRHDT and CDR2 FYEKMQ (reference sequence). CDR3 nucleotide sequence: TGTGCCAGCAGCATCCGGGGGTGGAATGAGCAGTTCTTC. The encoded protein is CASSIRGWNEQFF.

The genes are TRBV19 and TRBJ2-5; no firm D call. CDR3 size: 14 residues. Germline lookup yields CDR1 LNHDA and CDR2 SQIVND (reference sequence). V was cut by 4 bases and J by 5 bases, with 14 bases left in between. CDR3: CASSTPAEEETQYF. The CDR3 DNA follows: TGTGCCAGTAGTACCCCCGCAGAGGAGGAGACCCAGTACTTC.

The chain couples TRBV6-6 to TRBJ2-7; D might be TRBD1 (5 bases). V lost 0 bases, J lost 3 bases, and 12 bases lay in between. The CDR3 is 15 amino acids. Germline V gene data show CDR1 as MNHNY and CDR2 as SVGAGI (reference sequence). The CDR3 DNA reads TGTGCCAGCAGTTACTCCCGTCCAGGGTACTACGAGCAGTACTTC. Its translation: CASSYSRPGYYEQYF.

This clone is judged medium-sized. The chain is built from TRBV6-5 and TRBJ1-2; 7 bases map to TRBD1. CDR1 and CDR2 (germline): MNHEY, SVGAGI. This CDR3 has 16 residues. V lost 2 bases and J lost 4; bases outside the gene matches: 10. CDR3 loop: CASSYGSTRGLYGYTF. The CDR3 DNA sequence: TGTGCCAGCAGTTACGGTAGCACAAGGGGGCTCTATGGCTACACCTTC.

This chain links TRBV9 with TRBJ2-3; D perhaps matches TRBD1 (6 bases). The CDR3 is 14 residues long. Trimming shortened V by 0 bases and J by 6 bases, and 11 bases separated the two germline ends. From germline, CDR1 is SGDLS and CDR2 YYNGEE. In DNA, the CDR3 is TGTGCCAGCAGCGTAGTGGGGGCAGGTGATACGCAGTATTTT. This codes for CASSVVGAGDTQYF.

The rearrangement links TRBV7-9 to TRBJ1-2; TRBD1 agrees at 9 bases. The CDR3 totals 15 residues. Germline-derived CDR1 and CDR2 are SEHNR and FQNEAQ (reference sequence). J gave up 4 bases and V 4 bases, and 7 bases lay outside the gene matches. The CDR3 reads CASSSGTGTPYGYTF. CDR3 in DNA: TGTGCCAGCAGCTCGGGGACAGGGACCCCCTATGGCTACACCTTC.

The genes are TRBV4-3 and TRBJ2-7; maybe TRBD2 (6 bases). CDR1 LGHNA and CDR2 YSLEER come from the germline V gene. There are 13 residues in the CDR3. V gave up 0 bases and J gave up 7 bases, with 10 bases separating them. The CDR3 bases are TGCGCCAGCAGCCAAGAGGGGGACTGGGAGCAGTACTTC. It codes for CASSQEGDWEQYF.

This chain joins TRBV19 and TRBJ2-7, with D possibly being TRBD2 (6 bases). The CDR3 covers 14 residues. Per the germline V gene, CDR1 is LNHDA and CDR2 is SQIVND (reference sequence). The ends were cut back, 6 bases at V and 4 bases at J, with 16 bases in the middle. The CDR3 nucleotides are TGTGCCAGTAGCCCCCTCGGGCGGGGTTACGAGCAGTACTTC. This encodes CASSPLGRGYEQYF.

The chain uses TRBV11-2 and TRBJ2-5, with 8 bases aligning to TRBD1. This CDR3 comprises 16 residues. V was pared by 5 bases and J by 0 bases, with 8 bases of the junction left unmatched. Germline V gene data show CDR1 as SGHAT and CDR2 as FQNNGV. The CDR3 DNA sequence: TGTGCCAGCAGCCAAGGGACAGGAGAGTACCAAGAGACCCAGTACTTC. Residues: CASSQGTGEYQETQYF.